Described below is a single T cell receptor (beta chain) sequence and its context. Trimming cost V 0 bases and J 2 bases; bases outside gene matches: 2. The CDR3 is made up of 15 amino acids. Per germline, CDR1 SEHNR and CDR2 FQNEAQ (reference sequence). The data stem from a study of blood T cell repertoires in COVID-19. Study summary: Sites in the United States, Italy and Spain provided acute and convalescent COVID-19 samples.

Sequencing used immunoSEQ multiplex PCR; TCRdb keeps in-frame clones, though not all of them. The sample includes about 320,000 clones, 90% to 95% of them seen just once. The genes are TRBV7-9 and TRBJ1-2; 8 bases align to TRBD1. The TCR comes from a woman younger than 45 who had been exposed to COVID-19. Sequencing input: PBMCs or T cells enriched from blood (not recorded which). The DNA for the CDR3 is TGTGCCAGCAGCTTAGCTCGGACAGGGAACTATGGCTACACCTTC. This gives the protein CASSLARTGNYGYTF.